The source of this TCR beta chain is a study of T cells expressing NK-cell markers. About the study: Among the eight sequenced donors, seven tested HCMV-seropositive and one tested seronegative. Study outcomes and limitations: Whether the expanded NKG2C+ T cell clones recognized HCMV remained unclear. Six of the donors carried dominant NKG2C+ clonotypes that took up roughly 1.0-8% of their CD8+ T cells.

There are 15 residues in the CDR3. The germline gives CDR1 SGHKS, CDR2 YYEKEE (reference sequence). TCRdb reanalyzed the 5' RACE reads, giving one entry per CDR3 protein sequence and no DNA. In total, the table holds 200,000 to 300,000 distinct CDR3 sequences. With regard to this clonotype: What it recognizes is unknown.

The V call is TRBV5-5, the J call TRBJ1-5; the D gene TCRdb calls, TRBD1, cannot be checked with no DNA. This receptor was taken from a young man in good health. The sample taken for sequencing was blood T cells: a sorted CD56 or NKG2C T cell subset, CD4+ or CD8+ T cells, or bulk PBMC T cells (not recorded which). This CDR3 is CASSWGWGLQQPQHF. Combining the CDR3 with reference TRBV5-5 and TRBJ1-5 gives the whole variable domain DAGVTQSPTHLIKTRGQQVTLRCSPISGHKSVSWYQQVLGQGPQFIFQYYEKEERGRGNFPDRFSARQFPNYSSELNVNALLLGDSALYLCASSWGWGLQQPQHFGDGTRLSIL.